This T cell receptor beta chain was sequenced during a study of tumor-infiltrating lymphocytes in primary liver carcinoma. Study as a whole: The cohort included men and women aged 30 to 69 years.

In the case of this clonotype: The junction differs from germline at one of its ends, possibly a read error.

The CDR3 covers 16 residues. Germline CDR1 is SGHAT and CDR2 is FQNNGV. Co-extraction of RNA and DNA was performed on roughly 17-32 mg of unsorted bulk tissue. From around 500 ng total RNA, TCR beta cDNA was generated with a primer in the constant region. Sequencing libraries for TCR beta derived from three nested multiplex PCR rounds that used slightly modified ARM-PCR. Forward primers for TRBV1-TRBV30 and a C-beta reverse primer served the first two PCR rounds, at 10 cycles each. One entry per CDR3 protein results from TCRdb running MiXCR on the multiplex PCR reads. This table holds about 20,000 distinct CDR3 sequences, over 70% found once.

V gene TRBV11-2 combines with J gene TRBJ2-5; tentatively, D is TRBD2 (6 bases). The receptor was derived from a woman aged 25 to 39 with primary liver carcinoma and hepatitis B virus infection. The sequenced sample was liver tumor tissue from sampling region 4. Subset defined: tumor region T4, right-lateral pole. This chain's CDR3 is CTSSLVLAGRRETQYF. Here the CDR3 DNA reads TGCACCAGCAGCTTAGTATTGGCGGGACGGAGGGAGACCCAGTACTTC.